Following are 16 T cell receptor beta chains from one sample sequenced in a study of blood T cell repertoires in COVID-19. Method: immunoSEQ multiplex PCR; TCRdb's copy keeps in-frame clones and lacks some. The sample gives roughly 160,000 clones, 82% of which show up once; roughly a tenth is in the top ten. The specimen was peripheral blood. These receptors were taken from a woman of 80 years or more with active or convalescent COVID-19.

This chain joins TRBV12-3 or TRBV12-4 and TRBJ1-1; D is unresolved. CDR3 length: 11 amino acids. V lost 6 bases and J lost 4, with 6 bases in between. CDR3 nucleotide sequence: TGTGCCAGCAGCGTCGGCACTGAAGCTTTCTTT. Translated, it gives CASSVGTEAFF.

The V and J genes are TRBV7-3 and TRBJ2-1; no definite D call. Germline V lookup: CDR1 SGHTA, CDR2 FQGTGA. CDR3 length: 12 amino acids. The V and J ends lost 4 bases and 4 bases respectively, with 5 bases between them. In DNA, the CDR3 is TGTGCCAGCAGCTACGGTTACAATGAGCAGTTCTTC. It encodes CASSYGYNEQFF. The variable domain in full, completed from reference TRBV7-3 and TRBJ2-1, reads GAGVSQTPSNKVTEKGKYVELRCDPISGHTALYWYRQSLGQGPEFLIYFQGTGAADDSGLPNDRFFAVRPEGSVSTLKIQRTERGDSAVYLCASSYGYNEQFFGPGTRLTVL.

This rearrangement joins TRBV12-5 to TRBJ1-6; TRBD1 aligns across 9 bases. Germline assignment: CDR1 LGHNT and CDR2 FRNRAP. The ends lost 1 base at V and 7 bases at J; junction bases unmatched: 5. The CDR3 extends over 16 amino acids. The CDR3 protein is CASGLATGQGNSPLHF. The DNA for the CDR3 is TGTGCTAGTGGTTTGGCGACCGGACAGGGGAATTCACCCCTCCACTTT.

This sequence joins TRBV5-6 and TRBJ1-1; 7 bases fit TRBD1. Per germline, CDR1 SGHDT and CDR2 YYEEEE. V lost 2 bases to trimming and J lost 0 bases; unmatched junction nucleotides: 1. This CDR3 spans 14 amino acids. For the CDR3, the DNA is TGTGCCAGCAGCTTCGACAGGGTGAACACTGAAGCTTTCTTT. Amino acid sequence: CASSFDRVNTEAFF.

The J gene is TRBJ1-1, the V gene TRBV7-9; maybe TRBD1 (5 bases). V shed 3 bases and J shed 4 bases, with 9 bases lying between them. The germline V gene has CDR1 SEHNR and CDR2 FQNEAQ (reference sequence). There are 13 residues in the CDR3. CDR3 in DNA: TGTGCCAGCAGCTTTAGGGGCGCCACTGAAGCTTTCTTT. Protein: CASSFRGATEAFF.

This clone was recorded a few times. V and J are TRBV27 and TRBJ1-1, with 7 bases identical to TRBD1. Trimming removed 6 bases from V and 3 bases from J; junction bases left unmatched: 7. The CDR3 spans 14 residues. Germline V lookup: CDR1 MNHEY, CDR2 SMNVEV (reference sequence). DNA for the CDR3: TGTGCCAGCAGGGCACAGGGGTCCCACACTGAAGCTTTCTTT. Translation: CASRAQGSHTEAFF.

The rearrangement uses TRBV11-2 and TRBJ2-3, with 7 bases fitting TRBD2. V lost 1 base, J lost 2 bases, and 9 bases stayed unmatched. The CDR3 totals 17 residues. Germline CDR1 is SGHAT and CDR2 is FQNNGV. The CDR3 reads CASSLATSGGSTDTQYF. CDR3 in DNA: TGTGCCAGCAGCTTAGCCACCTCGGGAGGTTCCACAGATACGCAGTATTTT.

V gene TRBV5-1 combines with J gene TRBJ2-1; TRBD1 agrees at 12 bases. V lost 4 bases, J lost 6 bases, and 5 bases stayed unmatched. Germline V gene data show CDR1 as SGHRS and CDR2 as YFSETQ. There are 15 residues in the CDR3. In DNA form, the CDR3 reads TGCGCCAGCAGCCTGGGACAGGGGGCTGTCAATGAGCAGTTCTTC. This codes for CASSLGQGAVNEQFF. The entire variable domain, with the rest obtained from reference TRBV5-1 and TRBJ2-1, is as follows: KAGVTQTPRYLIKTRGQQVTLSCSPISGHRSVSWYQQTPGQGLQFLFEYFSETQRNKGNFPGRFSGRQFSNSRSEMNVSTLELGDSALYLCASSLGQGAVNEQFFGPGTRLTVL.

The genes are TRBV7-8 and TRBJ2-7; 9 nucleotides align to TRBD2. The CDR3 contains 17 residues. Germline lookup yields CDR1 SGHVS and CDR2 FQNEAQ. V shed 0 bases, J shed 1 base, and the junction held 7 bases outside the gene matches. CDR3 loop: CASSLARVGLASYEQYF. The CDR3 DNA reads TGTGCCAGCAGCTTAGCAAGGGTAGGACTAGCGTCCTACGAGCAGTACTTC. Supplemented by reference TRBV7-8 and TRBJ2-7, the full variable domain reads GAGVSQSPRYKVAKRGQDVALRCDPISGHVSLFWYQQALGQGPEFLTYFQNEAQLDKSGLPSDRFFAERPEGSVSTLKIQRTQQEDSAVYLCASSLARVGLASYEQYFGPGTRLTVT.

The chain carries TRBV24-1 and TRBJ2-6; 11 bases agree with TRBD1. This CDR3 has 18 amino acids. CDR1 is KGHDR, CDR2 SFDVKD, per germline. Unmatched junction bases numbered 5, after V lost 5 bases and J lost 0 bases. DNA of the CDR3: TGTGCCACCAGTGGGGGGGGACAGGGGGACTCTGGGGCCAACGTCCTGACTTTC. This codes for CATSGGGQGDSGANVLTF.

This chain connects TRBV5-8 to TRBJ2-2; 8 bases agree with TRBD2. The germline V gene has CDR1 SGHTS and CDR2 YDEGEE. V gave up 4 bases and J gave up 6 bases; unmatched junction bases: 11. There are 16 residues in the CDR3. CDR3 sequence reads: CASSDPRTSWAGELFF. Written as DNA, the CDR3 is TGTGCCAGCAGCGATCCCCGGACTAGCTGGGCCGGGGAGCTGTTTTTT.

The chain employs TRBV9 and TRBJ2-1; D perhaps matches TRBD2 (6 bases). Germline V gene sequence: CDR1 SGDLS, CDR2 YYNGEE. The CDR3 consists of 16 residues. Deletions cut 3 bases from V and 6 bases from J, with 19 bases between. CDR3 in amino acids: CASSASSGHGFNEQFF. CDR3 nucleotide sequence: TGTGCCAGCAGCGCCTCCAGCGGGCACGGCTTCAATGAGCAGTTCTTC.

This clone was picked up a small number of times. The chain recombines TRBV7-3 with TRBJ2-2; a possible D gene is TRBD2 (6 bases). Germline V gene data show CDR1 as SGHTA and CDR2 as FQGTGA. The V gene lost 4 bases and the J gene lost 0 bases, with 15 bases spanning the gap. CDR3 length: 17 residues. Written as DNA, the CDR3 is TGTGCCAGCAGCTCCCAGAGCGGGTTTACGAACACCGGGGAGCTGTTTTTT. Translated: CASSSQSGFTNTGELFF.

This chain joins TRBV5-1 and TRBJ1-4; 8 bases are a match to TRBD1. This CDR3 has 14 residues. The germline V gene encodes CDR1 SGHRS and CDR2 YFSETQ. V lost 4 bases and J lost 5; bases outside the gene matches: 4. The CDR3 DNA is TGCGCCAGCAGCGCTACAGGGGGAAATGAAAAACTGTTTTTT. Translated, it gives CASSATGGNEKLFF.

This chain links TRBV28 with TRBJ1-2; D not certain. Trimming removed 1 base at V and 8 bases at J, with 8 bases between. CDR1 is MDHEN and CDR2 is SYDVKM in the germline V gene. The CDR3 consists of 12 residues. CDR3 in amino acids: CASSLLNRGYTF. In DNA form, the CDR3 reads TGTGCCAGCAGTTTATTGAATCGGGGCTACACCTTC.

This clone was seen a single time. The CDR3 region is CASSGGYQETQYF. The CDR3 bases are TGTGCCAGCAGCGGGGGTTACCAAGAGACCCAGTACTTC. The V gene is TRBV12-3 or TRBV12-4, the J gene TRBJ2-5; the D gene is possibly TRBD2 (6 bases). Trimming pared 6 bases from V and 0 bases from J, leaving 8 bases between. The CDR3 extends over 13 amino acids.